One sample yielded the 31 T cell receptor beta chains listed below, sequenced in a study of OX40 agonist ivuxolimab in advanced cancers. Libraries were prepared by immunoSEQ multiplex PCR; TCRdb keeps only in-frame clonotypes and omits some of them. The data show around 80,000 clones, around 86% seen once. The sample in question was CD4+ or CD8+ T cells sorted from blood, obtained in a trial of the OX40 agonist ivuxolimab. These receptors were taken from an adult with an advanced solid tumor such as melanoma, head and neck, liver or kidney cancer.

The chain has TRBV11-3 and TRBJ1-5; D may be TRBD1 (5 bases). Germline V lookup: CDR1 SGHNT, CDR2 YENEEA. Trimming shortened V by 5 bases and J by 4 bases, and 9 bases separated the two germline ends. The CDR3 extends over 13 amino acids. CDR3 sequence reads: CASSRQNNQPQHF. CDR3 nucleotides: TGTGCCAGCAGCCGACAGAATAATCAGCCCCAGCATTTT.

The rearrangement links TRBV5-6 to TRBJ2-4; the D gene is possibly TRBD1 (5 bases). Germline loops: CDR1 SGHDT, CDR2 YYEEEE. The V gene lost 1 base and the J gene lost 7 bases, with 12 bases spanning the gap. CDR3 length: 14 residues. The CDR3 spells CASSLFKHRNIQYF. The CDR3 DNA sequence: TGTGCCAGCAGCTTGTTCAAGCACAGGAACATTCAGTACTTC.

This clone was seen just once. The rearrangement links TRBV5-1 to TRBJ2-1; possible D gene TRBD1, 6 bases. The V gene lost 4 bases and the J gene lost 2 bases, with 10 bases spanning the gap. Germline V gene data show CDR1 as SGHRS and CDR2 as YFSETQ. The CDR3 totals 14 residues. CDR3 nucleotides: TGCGCCAGCAGCCAGGACAGTACCTACAATGAGCAGTTCTTC. Its protein product is CASSQDSTYNEQFF.

This chain uses TRBV6-5 with TRBJ1-4; perhaps TRBD1 as D (5 bases). CDR3 length: 13 amino acids. The V end lost 2 bases, the J end lost 7 bases, and 8 bases lay between the germline ends. In germline, CDR1 is MNHEY, CDR2 SVGAGI. In DNA, the CDR3 is TGTGCCAGCAGTTACAGGGGCCGTGAAAAACTGTTTTTT. It is translated as CASSYRGREKLFF.

The chain is built from TRBV11-2 and TRBJ1-2, with TRBD1 matching 7 bases. The V and J ends lost 5 bases and 6 bases, in that order; junction bases with no gene match: 9. Germline V CDR1 and CDR2: SGHAT, FQNNGV. The CDR3 runs to 14 residues. CDR3 sequence: CASSKLQGWDGYTF. CDR3 DNA sequence: TGTGCCAGCAGCAAACTACAGGGGTGGGATGGCTACACCTTC.

V and J are TRBV15 and TRBJ1-2, with TRBD1 as a possible D gene (5 bases). V lost 1 base, J lost 2 bases, and 11 bases lay in between. CDR3 length: 15 residues. CDR1 is LNHNV and CDR2 is YYDKDF in the germline V gene (reference sequence). The CDR3 spells CATSRAGSGNYGYTF. In DNA, the CDR3 is TGTGCCACCAGCAGAGCGGGGTCAGGGAACTATGGCTACACCTTC. The full variable domain, with the rest looked up from reference TRBV15 and TRBJ1-2, is DAMVIQNPRYQVTQFGKPVTLSCSQTLNHNVMYWYQQKSSQAPKLLFHYYDKDFNNEADTPDNFQSRRPNTSFCFLDIRSPGLGDTAMYLCATSRAGSGNYGYTFGSGTRLTVV.

The chain recombines TRBV27 with TRBJ2-1; D gene ambiguous. Germline CDR1 MNHEY, CDR2 SMNVEV (reference sequence). There are 11 residues in the CDR3. Trimming left V 6 bases short and J 1 base short, with 1 base between. For the CDR3, the DNA is TGTGCCAGCAGGTCCTACAATGAGCAGTTCTTC. Translation gives CASRSYNEQFF.

This clone was picked up one time. The chain links TRBV5-1 to TRBJ2-3, with D possibly TRBD1 on 6 matching bases. CDR3 length: 13 amino acids. The germline gives CDR1 SGHRS, CDR2 YFSETQ. Deletions cut 4 bases from V and 3 bases from J, with 9 bases between. The DNA for the CDR3 is TGCGCCAGCAGCGGTCAGGGGACAGATACGCAGTATTTT. The encoded protein is CASSGQGTDTQYF.

The chain uses TRBV11-3 and TRBJ2-1, with D perhaps TRBD2 (7 bases). The CDR3 length is 16 residues. Germline CDR1 is SGHNT and CDR2 is YENEEA. V dropped 1 base and J dropped 5 bases, with 15 bases sitting between them. The CDR3 coding sequence is TGTGCCAGCAGCTTAGGAGGGGGGGGCCCCCACAATGAGCAGTTCTTC. This translates into CASSLGGGGPHNEQFF.

This chain connects TRBV7-6 to TRBJ2-1; 8 bases are a match to TRBD2. The CDR3 extends over 14 amino acids. Germline assignment: CDR1 SGHVS and CDR2 FNYEAQ. Germline trimming cut 10 bases from V and 5 bases from J; bases unmatched to any gene: 10. The CDR3 reads CATSGGVIDNEQFF. The DNA for the CDR3 is TGTGCCACCTCGGGGGGGGTGATAGACAATGAGCAGTTCTTC.

The DNA of the CDR3 is TGCGCCAGCAGCGACGGGGGGGTAGTCCATGAGCAGTTCTTC. This sequence encodes CASSDGGVVHEQFF. The chain uses TRBV10-1 and TRBJ2-1; 8 bases line up with TRBD2. The CDR3 has 14 residues. J lost 8 bases, V lost 6 bases, and 9 bases had no gene match. Looked up from germline, CDR1 is WNHNN and CDR2 is SYGVQD (reference sequence).

This chain connects TRBV18 to TRBJ2-3, with D possibly being TRBD2 (5 bases). V lost 1 base to trimming and J lost 5 bases, with 10 bases between them. This CDR3 comprises 14 residues. The germline V gene has CDR1 KGHSH and CDR2 LQKENI. The CDR3 region is CASSPRIEGDTQYF. As DNA, the CDR3 is TGTGCCAGCTCACCACGGATTGAGGGAGATACGCAGTATTTT.

V and J are TRBV7-7 and TRBJ2-1, with 9 bases aligning to TRBD1. With V trimmed by 5 bases and J by 5 bases, 4 bases remained unmatched. The germline CDR1 and CDR2 sequences are SSHAT and FNYEAQ (reference sequence). This CDR3 region has 14 residues. CDR3 amino acids: CASSAGTGNNEQFF. Here the CDR3 DNA reads TGTGCCAGCAGCGCGGGGACAGGGAACAATGAGCAGTTCTTC.

This clone was seen once. This rearrangement joins TRBV19 to TRBJ2-1; possibly TRBD2 for D (5 bases). The CDR3 length is 14 residues. The germline V gene encodes CDR1 LNHDA and CDR2 SQIVND (reference sequence). Trimming removed 7 bases at V and 4 bases at J, with 14 bases between. For the CDR3, the DNA is TGTGCCAGTAAGGGTCTAGGACTTTACAATGAGCAGTTCTTC. Amino acids: CASKGLGLYNEQFF. The full variable domain, in which reference TRBV19 and TRBJ2-1 provide the parts outside the CDR3, is DGGITQSPKYLFRKEGQNVTLSCEQNLNHDAMYWYRQDPGQGLRLIYYSQIVNDFQKGDIAEGYSVSREKKESFPLTVTSAQKNPTAFYLCASKGLGLYNEQFFGPGTRLTVL.

The V gene is TRBV7-2, the J gene TRBJ1-1, with a weak D call TRBD1 (6 bases). The germline gives CDR1 SGHTA, CDR2 FQGNSA. Trimming took 4 bases from V and 4 from J, leaving 13 bases between them. This CDR3 has 14 residues. The DNA of the CDR3 is TGTGCCAGCAGCTCCCAGGGGCCGCCCACTGAAGCTTTCTTT. It yields the protein CASSSQGPPTEAFF.

The chain uses TRBV7-2 and TRBJ2-1; 8 bases are shared with TRBD2. Germline CDR1 SGHTA, CDR2 FQGNSA. Unmatched junction bases numbered 10, after V lost 4 bases and J lost 14 bases. The CDR3 is made up of 13 amino acids. The CDR3 DNA reads as TGTGCCAGCAGCTCGGGGGGGACAAGATCCGAGTTCTTC. Protein sequence: CASSSGGTRSEFF.

The rearrangement links TRBV15 to TRBJ1-3, with D hard to call. Looked up from germline, CDR1 is LNHNV and CDR2 is YYDKDF (reference sequence). Trimming removed 3 bases at V and 0 bases at J, with 12 bases between. The CDR3 spans 16 residues. In nucleotides, the CDR3 is TGTGCCACCAGCAGCGAAGGGCCCCGCTCTGGAAACACCATATATTTT. As protein: CATSSEGPRSGNTIYF. Full variable domain (remainder filled in from reference TRBV15 and TRBJ1-3): DAMVIQNPRYQVTQFGKPVTLSCSQTLNHNVMYWYQQKSSQAPKLLFHYYDKDFNNEADTPDNFQSRRPNTSFCFLDIRSPGLGDTAMYLCATSSEGPRSGNTIYFGEGSWLTVV.

This rearrangement joins TRBV13 to TRBJ2-2; TRBD1 agrees at 9 bases. The CDR3 is made up of 15 amino acids. V was clipped by 5 bases and J by 6 bases; unmatched bases: 7. CDR1 and CDR2 from the germline V gene are PRHDT and FYEKMQ (reference sequence). The CDR3: CASSPETGGSGELFF. The CDR3 DNA reads as TGTGCCAGCAGCCCTGAGACAGGGGGGTCCGGGGAGCTGTTTTTT.

This clone appeared a single time. This chain joins TRBV5-6 and TRBJ2-7; 12 bases are a match to TRBD2. The CDR3 has 15 residues. V lost 0 bases to trimming and J lost 2 bases; unmatched junction nucleotides: 0. From germline, CDR1 is SGHDT and CDR2 YYEEEE. CDR3 DNA sequence: TGTGCCAGCAGCTTGGGACTAGCGGGGGCCTACGAGCAGTACTTC. Amino acid sequence: CASSLGLAGAYEQYF.

The chain employs TRBV7-9 and TRBJ1-1; D uncertain. This CDR3 is built from 15 residues. CDR1 is SEHNR and CDR2 is FQNEAQ in the germline V gene (reference sequence). V was shortened by 0 bases and J by 2 bases, with 10 bases between the two germline ends. This CDR3 is CASSLAGQINTEAFF. As DNA, the CDR3 is TGTGCCAGCAGCTTAGCGGGCCAGATCAACACTGAAGCTTTCTTT.

The rearrangement joins TRBV7-2 to TRBJ1-2; no reliable D call. The CDR3 spans 12 residues. Trimming cost V 4 bases and J 1 base, with 4 bases left between them. Germline V gives CDR1 SGHTA, CDR2 FQGNSA. CDR3 loop: CASSYVNYGYTF. The CDR3 coding sequence is TGTGCCAGCAGCTATGTTAACTATGGCTACACCTTC.

The chain couples TRBV18 to TRBJ1-1; possible D gene TRBD1, 6 bases. V lost 2 bases and J lost 5, with 12 bases in between. The CDR3 runs to 14 residues. Per the germline V gene, CDR1 is KGHSH and CDR2 is LQKENI. CDR3: CASSPTGSGTEAFF. CDR3 bases: TGTGCCAGCTCACCAACAGGGTCGGGGACTGAAGCTTTCTTT.

The gene calls are TRBV4-1 and TRBJ1-1; maybe TRBD1 (6 bases). The CDR3 is 14 residues long. Trimming took 4 bases from V and 7 from J, leaving 16 bases between them. Germline CDR1 MGHRA, CDR2 YSYEKL. This chain's CDR3 is CASSRLIQGSEAFF. As DNA, the CDR3 is TGCGCCAGCAGCCGCCTAATCCAGGGGAGTGAAGCTTTCTTT.

The chain uses TRBV6-6 and TRBJ1-1, with unresolved D. The V gene lost 6 bases and the J gene lost 1 base, with 9 bases spanning the gap. CDR1 is MNHNY and CDR2 is SVGAGI in the germline V gene (reference sequence). This CDR3 is built from 13 residues. The DNA for the CDR3 is TGTGCCAGCAGCCCTTCCTGGAACACTGAAGCTTTCTTT. Translating it yields CASSPSWNTEAFF.

The CDR3 DNA sequence: TGTGCCAGCAGCCCCCGTCTTGGGCGGGGGGAAGGATACAATGAGCAGTTCTTC. Translated: CASSPRLGRGEGYNEQFF. The rearrangement links TRBV5-4 to TRBJ2-1, with 8 bases matching TRBD2. V lost 4 bases to trimming and J lost 4 bases; unmatched junction nucleotides: 16. CDR1 and CDR2 (germline): SGHNT, YYREEE (reference sequence). This CDR3 is 18 amino acids long. Together with reference TRBV5-4 and TRBJ2-1, the CDR3 gives the full variable domain: ETGVTQSPTHLIKTRGQQVTLRCSSQSGHNTVSWYQQALGQGPQFIFQYYREEENGRGNFPPRFSGLQFPNYSSELNVNALELDDSALYLCASSPRLGRGEGYNEQFFGPGTRLTVL.

V gene TRBV5-1 combines with J gene TRBJ2-5, with D uncertain. CDR1 and CDR2 (germline): SGHRS, YFSETQ. The ends were cut back, 0 bases at V and 5 bases at J, with 8 bases in the middle. This CDR3 region has 13 residues. CDR3: CASSLGTSETQYF. CDR3 sequence (DNA): TGCGCCAGCAGCTTGGGAACCTCGGAGACCCAGTACTTC.

The sample holds a few counts of this clone. The chain links TRBV7-9 to TRBJ1-5; D is possibly TRBD1 (5 bases). The CDR3 runs to 12 residues. Per germline, CDR1 SEHNR and CDR2 FQNEAQ (reference sequence). With 6 bases removed from V and 9 bases from J, the gap between germline ends came to 12 bases. CDR3 amino acids: CASSYTQGPQHF. The DNA of the CDR3 is TGTGCCAGCAGTTACACTCAGGGGCCCCAGCATTTT.

V is TRBV15 and J is TRBJ2-1, with unresolved D. Per the germline V gene, CDR1 is LNHNV and CDR2 is YYDKDF (reference sequence). The CDR3 is 13 amino acids. With 0 bases removed from V and 4 bases from J, the gap between germline ends came to 4 bases. The CDR3 spells CATSRDGYNEQFF. The CDR3 nucleotides are TGTGCCACCAGCAGAGATGGTTACAATGAGCAGTTCTTC. Looking up the rest from reference TRBV15 and TRBJ2-1 gives the full variable domain: DAMVIQNPRYQVTQFGKPVTLSCSQTLNHNVMYWYQQKSSQAPKLLFHYYDKDFNNEADTPDNFQSRRPNTSFCFLDIRSPGLGDTAMYLCATSRDGYNEQFFGPGTRLTVL.

The genes are TRBV27 and TRBJ1-2, with TRBD1 matching 7 bases. The V segment lost 7 bases and the J segment 2 bases; nucleotides outside the gene matches: 13. This CDR3 region has 16 residues. The germline V gene has CDR1 MNHEY and CDR2 SMNVEV (reference sequence). CDR3 sequence reads: CASTKGQPTDNYGYTF. The DNA of the CDR3 is TGTGCCAGCACTAAGGGACAGCCTACAGACAACTATGGCTACACCTTC.

The chain has TRBV6-5 and TRBJ2-5; D is perhaps TRBD1 or TRBD2 (6 bases each). Germline V CDR1 and CDR2: MNHEY, SVGAGI. The CDR3 runs to 15 residues. Trimming cost V 5 bases and J 5 bases, with 18 bases left between them. Here the CDR3 DNA reads TGTGCCAGCAGTCCCGGGGGCCTAAGCGGTGAGACCCAGTACTTC. Translation gives CASSPGGLSGETQYF.

J is TRBJ2-1 and V is TRBV9; 12 bases line up with TRBD2. The CDR3 covers 17 residues. CDR1 and CDR2 (germline): SGDLS, YYNGEE. The ends lost 3 bases at V and 3 bases at J; junction bases unmatched: 7. The CDR3 sequence is CASSETSGSDYYNEQFF. The CDR3 DNA is TGTGCCAGCAGCGAGACTAGCGGGAGTGACTACTACAATGAGCAGTTCTTC. Full variable domain (outside the CDR3, taken from reference TRBV9 and TRBJ2-1): DSGVTQTPKHLITATGQRVTLRCSPRSGDLSVYWYQQSLDQGLQFLIQYYNGEERAKGNILERFSAQQFPDLHSELNLSSLELGDSALYFCASSETSGSDYYNEQFFGPGTRLTVL.